These T cell receptor beta chains were read from a single sample in a study of CD8 T cells in ankylosing spondylitis. TCRdb reprocessed the 5' RACE reads via MiXCR and lists one record per CDR3 protein. The sample lists 150,000 or so distinct CDR3 sequences, roughly 12% occurring once. Specimen: blood, either unsorted or a sorted T cell fraction (not recorded which). The receptors originated from a male donor with ankylosing spondylitis or in good health (not recorded which). The CDR3 runs from the conserved cysteine through the conserved F or W. The order of the fields is D gene, clone size, V gene, J gene, CDR3 protein, CDR3 DNA. The D gene is left open where the match is weak. Size tells how often a clone was seen (once, few, many) or the class of an expanded clone, and some rows leave it out.

NA	many	TRBV30	TRBJ1-1	CAWSPQGREYTEAFF	TGTGCCTGGTCCCCCCAGGGCAGGGAATACACTGAAGCTTTCTTT
TRBD1	many	TRBV20-1	TRBJ1-1	CSARPGTVNTEAFF	TGCAGTGCCCGTCCCGGGACAGTGAACACTGAAGCTTTCTTT
NA	NA	TRBV5-1	TRBJ2-7	CASSASQEQYF	TGCGCCAGCAGCGCGTCCCAAGAGCAGTACTTC
NA	many	TRBV28	TRBJ1-1	CASSTLNTEAFF	TGTGCCAGCAGTACGCTGAACACTGAAGCTTTCTTT
NA	many	TRBV29-1	TRBJ1-2	CSVEVPDSYGYTF	TGCAGCGTTGAGGTCCCGGATTCCTATGGCTACACCTTC
NA	once	TRBV11-2	TRBJ2-7	CASSSIGGGQYF	TGTGCCAGCAGTTCCATCGGGGGAGGGCAGTACTTC
NA	many	TRBV20-1	TRBJ1-3	CSARDRAGGGNTIYF	TGCAGTGCTAGAGACAGGGCGGGTGGTGGAAACACCATATATTTT
NA	few	TRBV11-2	TRBJ2-5	CASSLEAAGQYF	TGTGCCAGCAGCTTAGAAGCGGCAGGCCAGTACTTC
NA	few	TRBV6-1	TRBJ2-7	CASKRPGRTYEQYF	TGTGCCAGCAAGAGACCGGGACGTACCTACGAGCAGTACTTC
TRBD1	NA	TRBV27	TRBJ1-5	CASSLQGQGGNQPQHF	TGTGCCAGCAGTTTACAGGGACAGGGGGGGAATCAGCCCCAGCATTTT
TRBD2	many	TRBV12-3/TRBV12-4	TRBJ2-1	CASSLLPGLAGGRSYNEQFF	TGTGCCAGCAGTCTGCTACCGGGACTAGCGGGGGGCCGCTCCTACAATGAGCAGTTCTTC
NA	many	TRBV12-3/TRBV12-4	TRBJ2-1	CASSLGGAGANEQFF	TGTGCCAGCAGTTTAGGTGGCGCAGGGGCCAATGAGCAGTTCTTC
NA	medium-sized	TRBV24-1	TRBJ2-1	CATSDLSINNEQFF	TGTGCCACCAGTGATTTAAGTATTAACAATGAGCAGTTCTTC
NA	few	TRBV5-1	TRBJ2-1	CASSLETTGYNEQFF	TGCGCCAGCAGCTTGGAAACGACTGGATACAATGAGCAGTTCTTC
NA	many	TRBV20-1	TRBJ1-2	CSARESLDGYGYTF	TGCAGTGCTAGAGAGTCCTTGGACGGCTATGGCTACACCTTC
NA	many	TRBV6-6	TRBJ1-4	CASSSGQFEKLFF	TGTGCCAGCAGTAGTGGACAGTTTGAAAAACTGTTTTTT
NA	NA	TRBV7-2	TRBJ1-5	CASSVGTPQPQHF	TGTGCCAGCAGCGTCGGGACACCTCAGCCCCAGCATTTT
NA	few	TRBV15	TRBJ2-7	CATSRDRGPFEQYF	TGTGCCACCAGCAGAGATCGGGGACCTTTCGAGCAGTACTTC
NA	NA	TRBV6-2/TRBV6-3	TRBJ2-2	CASSYRGGLTGELFF	TGTGCCAGCAGTTACAGGGGGGGACTCACCGGGGAGCTGTTTTTT
NA	many	TRBV12-3/TRBV12-4	TRBJ2-1	CASIPRGQPTYNEQFF	TGTGCCAGCATCCCCCGGGGGCAGCCCACCTACAATGAGCAGTTCTTC
NA	NA	TRBV12-3/TRBV12-4	TRBJ1-2	CASGPRDDDGYTF	TGTGCCAGCGGACCCCGGGACGACGATGGCTACACCTTC
NA	many	TRBV7-9	TRBJ2-1	CASSSNQIAYNEQFF	TGTGCCAGCAGCTCGAACCAGATAGCGTACAATGAGCAGTTCTTC
TRBD2	many	TRBV10-3	TRBJ2-3	CAIRKTSGRVGTQYF	TGTGCCATCAGGAAGACTAGCGGGAGGGTCGGTACGCAGTATTTT
NA	NA	TRBV7-9	TRBJ2-7	CASSFKGGTYEQYF	TGTGCCAGCAGCTTCAAGGGGGGGACCTACGAGCAGTACTTC
TRBD2	few	TRBV7-2	TRBJ2-1	CASSSTSEDWVYNEQFF	TGTGCCAGCAGCTCGACTAGCGAGGATTGGGTCTACAATGAGCAGTTCTTC
NA	few	TRBV7-9	TRBJ1-2	CASSSPMDGYTF	TGTGCCAGCAGCTCCCCTATGGATGGCTACACCTTC
TRBD2	NA	TRBV27	TRBJ2-1	CASSLFFLAGRDEQFF	TGTGCCAGCAGTTTATTTTTCCTAGCGGGGCGGGATGAGCAGTTCTTC
TRBD2	many	TRBV5-1	TRBJ2-2	CASSLEGGGNTGELFF	TGCGCCAGCAGCTTGGAAGGCGGGGGAAACACCGGGGAGCTGTTTTTT
NA	many	TRBV24-1	TRBJ2-4	CATSEWDQPAKNIQYF	TGTGCCACCAGTGAGTGGGACCAACCTGCCAAAAACATTCAGTACTTC
NA	many	TRBV12-3/TRBV12-4	TRBJ1-6	CASSLREGSTLHF	TGTGCCAGCAGTTTAAGGGAAGGGAGCACCCTCCACTTT
NA	few	TRBV7-9	TRBJ1-6	CASSSAESPLHF	TGTGCCAGCAGCTCCGCCGAATCACCCCTCCACTTT
TRBD1	NA	TRBV5-1	TRBJ2-7	CASSLAMGQGAEQYF	TGCGCCAGCAGCTTGGCCATGGGACAGGGGGCCGAGCAGTACTTC
NA	many	TRBV7-2	TRBJ1-2	CASSPTGPSYGYTF	TGTGCCAGCAGCCCTACAGGGCCGAGCTATGGCTACACCTTC
TRBD1	many	TRBV20-1	TRBJ2-3	CSAEGGLTVDTQYF	TGCAGTGCGGAAGGGGGCCTCACGGTAGATACGCAGTATTTT
NA	many	TRBV3-1	TRBJ2-1	CASSQLGFGGSSYNEQFF	TGTGCCAGCAGCCAGCTAGGCTTCGGTGGAAGCTCCTACAATGAGCAGTTCTTC
TRBD1	many	TRBV20-1	TRBJ2-7	CSAEAGTGRDEQYF	TGCAGTGCTGAAGCTGGGACAGGGAGAGACGAGCAGTACTTC
NA	few	TRBV18	TRBJ2-2	CASSSFSGELFF	TGTGCCAGCTCATCGTTCTCCGGGGAGCTGTTTTTT
NA	NA	TRBV20-1	TRBJ2-3	CSARGAYGDTQYF	TGCAGTGCTAGGGGGGCGTATGGGGATACGCAGTATTTT
TRBD1	many	TRBV4-3	TRBJ1-6	CASRRGQGNSPLHF	TGCGCCAGCAGACGGGGACAGGGCAATTCACCCCTCCACTTT
NA	NA	TRBV7-9	TRBJ2-1	CACSEGNNEQFF	TGTGCCTGTTCTGAGGGGAACAATGAGCAGTTCTTC
TRBD1	many	TRBV19	TRBJ2-1	CASSSGQVYNEQLF	TGTGCCAGTAGTTCCGGACAGGTTTACAATGAGCAGCTCTTC
NA	many	TRBV5-1	TRBJ1-2	CASSLAEGWSGYTF	TGCGCCAGCAGCTTGGCCGAAGGGTGGAGTGGCTACACCTTC
NA	many	TRBV15	TRBJ1-5	CATSRDTGGGQPQHF	TGTGCCACCAGCAGAGATACGGGCGGGGGTCAGCCCCAGCATTTT
TRBD2	NA	TRBV20-1	TRBJ2-5	CSARDAAGGLKTQCF	TGCAGTGCTAGAGATGCAGCGGGGGGGCTGAAGACCCAGTGCTTC
NA	many	TRBV6-5	TRBJ2-3	CASSVLGPDTQYF	TGTGCCAGCAGTGTACTAGGTCCAGATACGCAGTATTTT